Listed below are T cell receptor beta chains from one sample, sequenced in a study of cytomegalovirus exposure and HLA in healthy donors. Some clones are missing from TCRdb's copy, which holds only in-frame ones; the method was immunoSEQ multiplex PCR. The data show some 130,000 clones, around 83% seen once. Input material: PBMCs. The receptors come from a girl aged 2 to 10 in good health and CMV-seronegative. The CDR3 runs from the conserved cysteine through the conserved F or W.

v_call	j_call	cdr3_aa
TRBV4-2	TRBJ1-6	CASSPDPGGSYNSPLHF
TRBV30	TRBJ2-7	CAWSPSYRVYEQYF
TRBV7-2	TRBJ2-1	CASSLPSRDEQFF
TRBV11-2	TRBJ2-3	CASSQERAVDTQYF
TRBV28	TRBJ1-4	CASSLGVKGAREKLFF
TRBV7-8	TRBJ1-5	CASSLAYGQGANQPQHF
TRBV28	TRBJ1-5	CASSLTGGGNQPQHF
TRBV12-5	TRBJ1-6	CASGRTDNNSPLHF
TRBV5-1	TRBJ1-1	CASTGQGALNTEAFF
TRBV25-1	TRBJ2-7	CASSEGRTGSYEQYF
TRBV6-5	TRBJ2-1	CASSYSSSLPYNEQFF
TRBV7-8	TRBJ2-7	CASSPARDYEQYF
TRBV6-6	TRBJ1-2	CASRSQTDGYGYTF
TRBV14	TRBJ2-1	CASSQQLGLAGYNEQFF
TRBV7-2	TRBJ2-5	CASSWKPQETQYF